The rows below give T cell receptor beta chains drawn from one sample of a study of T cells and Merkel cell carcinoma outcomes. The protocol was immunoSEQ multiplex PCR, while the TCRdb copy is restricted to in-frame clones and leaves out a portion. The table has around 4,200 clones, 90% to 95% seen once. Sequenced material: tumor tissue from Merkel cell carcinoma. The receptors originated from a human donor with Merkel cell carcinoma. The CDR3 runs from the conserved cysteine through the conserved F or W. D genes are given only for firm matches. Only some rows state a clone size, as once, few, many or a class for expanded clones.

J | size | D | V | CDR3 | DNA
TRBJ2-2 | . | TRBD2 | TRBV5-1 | CASSHSGGVNTGELFF | TGCGCCAGCAGCCATAGCGGGGGGGTGAACACCGGGGAGCTGTTTTTT
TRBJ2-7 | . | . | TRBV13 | CASSSRDLYYEQYF | TGTGCCAGCAGCTCCCGGGACCTATACTACGAGCAGTACTTC
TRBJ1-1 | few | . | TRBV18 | CASSRDADTEAFF | TGTGCCAGCTCACGGGACGCCGACACTGAAGCTTTCTTT
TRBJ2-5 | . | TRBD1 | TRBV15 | CATSREGQPVYF | TGTGCCACCAGCAGAGAGGGACAGCCCGTATACTTC
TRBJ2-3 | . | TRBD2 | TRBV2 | CASGRGGTDTQYF | TGTGCCAGCGGGCGGGGGGGCACAGATACGCAGTATTTT
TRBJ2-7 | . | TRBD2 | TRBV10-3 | CAISDAGDEQYF | TGTGCCATCAGTGATGCGGGGGACGAGCAGTACTTC
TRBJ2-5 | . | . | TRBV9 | CASSPVGGGNPAQYF | TGTGCCAGCAGCCCCGTTGGTGGAGGGAACCCGGCCCAGTACTTC
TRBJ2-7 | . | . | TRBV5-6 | CASSSTAEQYF | TGTGCCAGCAGCTCGACAGCCGAGCAGTACTTC
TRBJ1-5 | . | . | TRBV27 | CASRLHDSSNQPQHF | TGTGCCAGCAGACTACACGACAGCAGCAATCAGCCCCAGCATTTT
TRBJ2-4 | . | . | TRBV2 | CASRAGVGKNIQYF | TGTGCCAGCCGTGCCGGGGTGGGCAAAAACATTCAGTACTTC
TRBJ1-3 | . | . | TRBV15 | CATSGSAFSGNTIYF | TGTGCCACCAGCGGATCAGCGTTCTCTGGAAACACCATATATTTT
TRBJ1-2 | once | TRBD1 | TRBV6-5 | CASSYRDRGSGGYTF | TGTGCCAGCAGTTACCGAGACAGGGGGAGCGGCGGCTACACCTTC
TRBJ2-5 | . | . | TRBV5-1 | CASSSTGRETQYF | TGCGCCAGCAGCTCGACAGGTCGAGAGACCCAGTACTTC
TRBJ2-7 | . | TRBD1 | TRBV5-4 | CASSFDRGYEQYF | TGTGCCAGCAGCTTTGACAGGGGATACGAGCAGTACTTC
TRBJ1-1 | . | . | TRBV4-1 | CASSHGQGNTEAFF | TGCGCCAGCAGCCATGGGCAGGGAAACACTGAAGCTTTCTTT
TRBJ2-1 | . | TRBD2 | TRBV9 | CASSSSGTGYNEQFF | TGTGCCAGCAGTTCCAGCGGGACTGGGTACAATGAGCAGTTCTTC
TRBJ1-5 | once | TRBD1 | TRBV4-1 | CASSQAGTGFDSNQPQHF | TGCGCCAGCAGCCAAGCCGGGACAGGGTTCGATAGCAATCAGCCCCAGCATTTT
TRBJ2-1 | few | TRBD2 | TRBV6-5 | CASSYSRSLAGDEQFF | TGTGCCAGCAGTTACTCGAGGAGCCTAGCGGGGGATGAGCAGTTCTTC
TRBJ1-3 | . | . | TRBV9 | CASSAGGYSGNTIYF | TGTGCCAGCAGCGCGGGGGGTTACTCTGGAAACACCATATATTTT
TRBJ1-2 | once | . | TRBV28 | CASSLDTFF | TGTGCCAGCAGTTTGGACACCTTCTTC
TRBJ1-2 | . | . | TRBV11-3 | CASSRGDAYGYTF | TGTGCCAGCAGCCGTGGGGACGCCTATGGCTACACCTTC
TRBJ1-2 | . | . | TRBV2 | CASSEAWGPNRYAF | TGTGCCAGCAGTGAAGCCTGGGGGCCTAATAGATACGCCTTC
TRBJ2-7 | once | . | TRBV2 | CASTKDRQLTYEQYF | TGTGCCAGCACCAAAGACAGGCAACTTACCTACGAGCAGTACTTC
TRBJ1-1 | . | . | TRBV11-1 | CASSLVQTTEAFF | TGTGCCAGCAGCTTAGTCCAAACCACTGAAGCTTTCTTT
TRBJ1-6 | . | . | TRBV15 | CATSRDIEKTSPLHF | TGTGCCACCAGCAGAGATATTGAAAAGACTTCACCCCTCCACTTT
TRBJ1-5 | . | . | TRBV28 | CASTMTGGVLGNQPQHF | TGTGCCAGCACTATGACCGGGGGTGTACTAGGCAATCAGCCCCAGCATTTT
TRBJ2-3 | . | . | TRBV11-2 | CASSPQGFTDTQYF | TGTGCCAGCAGCCCGCAGGGGTTCACAGATACGCAGTATTTT
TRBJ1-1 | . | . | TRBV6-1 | CASSEVFGGEAFF | TGTGCCAGCAGTGAAGTATTTGGGGGTGAAGCTTTCTTT
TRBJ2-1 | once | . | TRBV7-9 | CASSLSGSYNEQFF | TGTGCCAGCAGCTTGTCGGGGTCCTACAATGAGCAGTTCTTC
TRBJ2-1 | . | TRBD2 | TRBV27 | CASSSSGTSSYNEQFF | TGTGCCAGCAGTTCTAGCGGAACTAGCTCCTACAATGAGCAGTTCTTC
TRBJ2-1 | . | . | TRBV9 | CASSVVDFTYNEQFF | TGTGCCAGCAGCGTAGTGGACTTCACCTACAATGAGCAGTTCTTC
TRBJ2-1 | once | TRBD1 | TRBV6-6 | CASSSGQGAVEQFF | TGTGCCAGCAGCTCTGGACAGGGGGCTGTTGAGCAGTTCTTC
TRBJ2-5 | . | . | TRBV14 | CASSPGWGASWYF | TGTGCCAGCAGCCCAGGTTGGGGAGCCTCGTGGTACTTC
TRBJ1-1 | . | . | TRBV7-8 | CASRSRGEWDTEAFF | TGTGCCAGCAGGTCGAGGGGAGAGTGGGACACTGAAGCTTTCTTT
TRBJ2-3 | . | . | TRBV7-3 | CASSFEGRGGTDTQYF | TGTGCCAGCAGCTTTGAAGGGAGGGGGGGCACAGATACGCAGTATTTT
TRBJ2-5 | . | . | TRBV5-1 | CASSQQQGGETQYF | TGCGCCAGCAGCCAACAACAGGGAGGCGAGACCCAGTACTTC
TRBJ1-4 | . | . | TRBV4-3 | CASSAVRGPNEKLFF | TGCGCCAGCAGCGCCGTCAGGGGTCCTAATGAAAAACTGTTTTTT
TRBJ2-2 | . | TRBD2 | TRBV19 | CASSIDPAGGGTGELFF | TGTGCCAGTAGTATAGATCCCGCAGGCGGGGGAACCGGGGAGCTGTTTTTT
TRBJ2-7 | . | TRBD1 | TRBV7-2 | CASSVGQGGEQYF | TGTGCCAGCAGCGTCGGACAGGGTGGCGAGCAGTACTTC
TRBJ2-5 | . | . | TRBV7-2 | CASSLDSGNGETQYF | TGTGCCAGCAGCTTAGACTCTGGGAATGGGGAGACCCAGTACTTC
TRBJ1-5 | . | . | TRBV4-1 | CASSQDKGKAGGPQHF | TGCGCCAGCAGCCAAGATAAGGGGAAGGCGGGGGGGCCCCAGCATTTT
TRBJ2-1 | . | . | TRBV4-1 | CASSQEGRINEQFF | TGCGCCAGCAGCCAAGAAGGACGGATCAATGAGCAGTTCTTC
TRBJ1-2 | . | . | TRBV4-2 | CASSQDGRGPPYGYTF | TGTGCCAGCAGCCAAGACGGCCGGGGCCCTCCCTATGGCTATACCTTC
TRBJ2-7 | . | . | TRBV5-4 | CASRLGLDSYEQYF | TGTGCCAGCAGATTAGGACTGGATTCCTACGAGCAGTACTTC
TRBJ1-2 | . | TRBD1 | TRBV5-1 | CASSLAGTGFYGYTF | TGCGCCAGCAGCTTGGCCGGGACAGGGTTCTATGGCTACACCTTC
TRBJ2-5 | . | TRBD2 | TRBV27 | CASSSRAGVQETQYF | TGTGCCAGCAGTTCGAGAGCGGGGGTTCAAGAGACCCAGTACTTC
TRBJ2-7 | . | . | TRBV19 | CASSPHGHYEQYF | TGTGCCAGTAGTCCCCACGGACACTACGAGCAGTACTTC
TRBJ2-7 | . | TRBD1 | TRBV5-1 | CASSLGGQGASYEQYF | TGCGCCAGCAGCTTGGGGGGACAGGGAGCATCCTACGAGCAGTACTTC
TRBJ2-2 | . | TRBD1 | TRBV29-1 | CSVEGQGRGELFF | TGCAGCGTTGAAGGACAGGGGCGTGGGGAGCTGTTTTTT